A selection of T cell receptor beta chains follows, all from one sample in a study of monozygotic twins with inflammatory bowel disease. Reprocessing the 5' RACE reads, TCRdb reports a single entry for every CDR3 protein and omits DNA. This sample's table has around 410,000 distinct CDR3 sequences. Sequencing input: blood. These receptors originate from a human donor with ulcerative colitis or Crohn's disease, or a healthy co-twin of an affected twin (not recorded which). CDR3s include the opening cysteine and the closing phenylalanine or tryptophan. The order of the fields is V gene, J gene, CDR3 protein.

TRBV20-1	TRBJ1-2	CSAPRWDPGKYGYTF
TRBV5-1	TRBJ1-1	CASSSPTGMNTEAFF
TRBV6-2/TRBV6-3	TRBJ2-2	CASSYIGSGELFF
TRBV19	TRBJ2-3	CASSIGQGPDTQYF
TRBV27	TRBJ1-1	CASGLQGGEAEAFF
TRBV20-1	TRBJ1-4	CSATDRDGSEKLFF
TRBV12-3/TRBV12-4	TRBJ2-1	CASSSGKTYNEQFF
TRBV7-2	TRBJ2-3	CASSRQAGGLGDTQYF
TRBV18	TRBJ1-5	CASSPAGGSNSNQPQHF
TRBV18	TRBJ1-2	CASSPRGYGYTF
TRBV6-6	TRBJ1-5	CASSPRSGQPQHF
TRBV20-1	TRBJ2-1	CSARARENEQFF
TRBV14	TRBJ2-7	CASSQPTGEQYF
TRBV19	TRBJ1-2	CASRESNYGYTF
TRBV5-1	TRBJ1-4	CASSLGQGRATNEKLFF
TRBV12-3/TRBV12-4	TRBJ2-5	CASSRGLAEIQETQYF
TRBV6-5	TRBJ1-2	CASSTDQNGYTF
TRBV4-1	TRBJ1-6	CASSQDPDSHLFGNSPLHF
TRBV6-5	TRBJ2-5	CASSYSSSLTSNGETQYF
TRBV5-4	TRBJ1-2	CASRFAQPSNYGYTF
TRBV5-4	TRBJ1-6	CASSSRTNNSPLHF